The 4 T cell receptor beta chains listed next were all sequenced from one sample in a study of blood T cell repertoires in COVID-19. Only in-frame clones appear in the TCRdb table, and some are missing; sequencing was by immunoSEQ multiplex PCR. The data contain approximately 500,000 clones, roughly 90% of them singletons. The sequenced sample was PBMCs or T cells enriched from blood (not recorded which). The receptors stem from a woman aged 40 to 50 who had recovered from COVID-19.

V gene TRBV2 combines with J gene TRBJ1-5; D gene unclear. V lost 3 bases, J lost 2 bases, and 11 bases lay in between. The CDR3 spans 15 residues. Germline V gene data show CDR1 as SNHLY and CDR2 as FYNNEI. The CDR3 DNA is TGTGCCAGCAGTGAGGCAGTCTTTCGCAATCAGCCCCAGCATTTT. Amino acid sequence: CASSEAVFRNQPQHF.

J is TRBJ2-2 and V is TRBV10-3; tentatively, D is TRBD2 (5 bases). From germline, CDR1 is ENHRY and CDR2 SYGVKD. Trimming pared 8 bases from V and 0 bases from J, leaving 10 bases between. The CDR3 is made up of 14 amino acids. CDR3 sequence reads: CAISRGSNTGELFF. CDR3 in DNA: TGTGCCATCTCCCGGGGATCGAACACCGGGGAGCTGTTTTTT.

A remark on this clone: The junction shows a germline mismatch at one end, possibly a read error. The rearrangement links TRBV7-2 to TRBJ1-1; possible D gene TRBD1, 5 bases. Per the germline V gene, CDR1 is SGHTA and CDR2 is FQGNSA. The CDR3 consists of 15 residues. The CDR3 reads CASSLVPDNIPEAFF. CDR3 DNA sequence: TGTGCCAGCAGCTTAGTTCCGGACAATATTCCTGAGGCTTTCTTT.

V and J are TRBV4-2 and TRBJ1-2; 8 bases agree with TRBD1. Germline V lookup: CDR1 LGHNA, CDR2 YNFKEQ. V gave up 0 bases and J gave up 5 bases; unmatched junction bases: 5. The CDR3 totals 15 residues. The CDR3 is CASSQEDREFYGYTF. The CDR3 nucleotides are TGTGCCAGCAGCCAAGAGGACAGGGAATTTTATGGCTACACCTTC.